The clone carrying this T cell receptor beta chain appeared a few times. The data were obtained in a study of T cells in Graves' hyperthyroidism and ophthalmopathy. Orbital computed tomography, thyroid ultrasound, serum thyroxine and TRAb, and clinical symptoms together informed the diagnoses. More than 8.5 ml of fresh peripheral blood supplied the PBMCs. The CDR3 regions of TCR beta were amplified from RNA transcripts. First-round RT-PCR targeting the TCR CDR3 was performed with the HTBI primer set. MiXCR, run by TCRdb on the multiplex PCR reads, gives a single entry per CDR3 protein. The data contain some 350,000 distinct CDR3 sequences, 25% of them singletons. This CDR3 comprises 14 residues. The germline CDR1 and CDR2 sequences are SGHAT and FQNNGV. V dropped 3 bases and J dropped 3 bases, with 12 bases sitting between them.

Sequencing used blood. The sequence came from a man aged 45-60 years with Graves' hyperthyroidism. The gene calls are TRBV11-2 and TRBJ2-7; TRBD1 or TRBD2 may be the D gene (5 bases each). CDR3 nucleotide sequence: TGTGCCAGCAGCTTCGGGACGGCCCGCTACGAGCAGTACTTC. This encodes CASSFGTARYEQYF.